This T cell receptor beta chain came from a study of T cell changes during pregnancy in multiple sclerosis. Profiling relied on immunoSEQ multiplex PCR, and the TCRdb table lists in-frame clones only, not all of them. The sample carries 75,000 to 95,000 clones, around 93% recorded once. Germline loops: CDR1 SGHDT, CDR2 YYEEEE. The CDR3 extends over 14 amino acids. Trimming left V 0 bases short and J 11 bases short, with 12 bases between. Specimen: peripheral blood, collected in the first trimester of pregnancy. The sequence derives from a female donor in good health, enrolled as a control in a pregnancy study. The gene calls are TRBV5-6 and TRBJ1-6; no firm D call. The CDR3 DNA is TGTGCCAGCAGCTTGGACGGGGAGTCGACACCCCTCCACTTT. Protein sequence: CASSLDGESTPLHF.